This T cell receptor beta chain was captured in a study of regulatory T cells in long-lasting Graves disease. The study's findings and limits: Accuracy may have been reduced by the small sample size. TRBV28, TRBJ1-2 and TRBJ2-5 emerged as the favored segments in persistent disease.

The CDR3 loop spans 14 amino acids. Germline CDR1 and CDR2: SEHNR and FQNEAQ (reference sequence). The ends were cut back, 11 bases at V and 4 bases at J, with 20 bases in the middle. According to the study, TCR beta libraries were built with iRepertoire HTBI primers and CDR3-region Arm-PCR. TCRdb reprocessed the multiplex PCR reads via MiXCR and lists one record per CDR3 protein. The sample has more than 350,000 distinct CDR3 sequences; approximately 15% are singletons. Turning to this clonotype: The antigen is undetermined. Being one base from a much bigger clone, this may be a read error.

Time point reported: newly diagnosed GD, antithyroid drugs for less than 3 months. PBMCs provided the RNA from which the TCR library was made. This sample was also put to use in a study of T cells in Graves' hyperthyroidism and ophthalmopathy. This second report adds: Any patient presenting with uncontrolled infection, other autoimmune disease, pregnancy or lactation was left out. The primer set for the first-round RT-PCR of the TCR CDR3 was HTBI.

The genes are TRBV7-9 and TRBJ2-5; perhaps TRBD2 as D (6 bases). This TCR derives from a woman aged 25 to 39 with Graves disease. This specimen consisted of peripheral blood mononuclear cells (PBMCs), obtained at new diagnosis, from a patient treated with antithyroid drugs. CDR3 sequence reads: CAGYKEGPRETQYF. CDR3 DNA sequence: TGTGCCGGCTACAAGGAGGGACCCCGAGAGACCCAGTACTTC.